The rows below give T cell receptor beta chains drawn from one sample of a study of shared clonotypes between healthy human individuals. Clones were sequenced by immunoSEQ multiplex PCR, and TCRdb holds only the in-frame ones, with some missing. The profile shows about 340,000 clones, less than 75% of them singletons. The specimen was memory CD4+ T cells sorted from blood. Receptor source: a man aged 25-40 years in good health. CDR3s include the opening cysteine and the closing phenylalanine or tryptophan. D genes are given only for firm matches. Size is omitted from some rows. Given values are once, few, many or a class for expanded clones.

size,J,D,V,DNA,CDR3
-,TRBJ1-2,-,TRBV6-6,TGTGCCAGCAGTTACCACACCGCACAGGTCGGCTACACCTTC,CASSYHTAQVGYTF
many,TRBJ2-7,-,TRBV5-4,TGTGCCAGCAGCTTTACAGGTAGGGGCGAGCAGTACTTC,CASSFTGRGEQYF
-,TRBJ2-7,TRBD1,TRBV10-2,TGCGCCAGCACGCGGGACAGGACCTACGAGCAGTACTTC,CASTRDRTYEQYF
-,TRBJ1-5,-,TRBV6-1,TGTGCCAGCAGTTCGACCGCAGGGAGGGATCAGCCCCAGCATTTT,CASSSTAGRDQPQHF
few,TRBJ2-6,-,TRBV19,TGTGCCAGCAGTACCGTAGGACGGATCCTGACTTTC,CASSTVGRILTF
few,TRBJ1-4,-,TRBV19,TGTGCCAGTAAAACGGTCGGCGGAGGCGAAAAACTGTTTTTT,CASKTVGGGEKLFF
-,TRBJ2-7,TRBD2,TRBV28,TGTGCCAGCAGTTCCTCTAGCGGGAGGGCCATCGAGCAGTACTTC,CASSSSSGRAIEQYF
few,TRBJ2-2,-,TRBV11-2,TGTGCCAGCAGCCCGATATCGGGACAACGGGCCGGGGAGCTGTTTTTT,CASSPISGQRAGELFF
-,TRBJ2-7,-,TRBV14,TGTGCCAGCAGCCTGACCAACGGGTGGGGCACCGAGCAGTACTTC,CASSLTNGWGTEQYF
-,TRBJ2-5,-,TRBV11-2,TGTGCCAGCAGCCCCGTGGGAGAGACCCAGTACTTC,CASSPVGETQYF
-,TRBJ2-5,-,TRBV29-1,TGCAGCGTTGATGGGGGGTCCCGTGTCTACTTC,CSVDGGSRVYF
few,TRBJ2-5,TRBD2,TRBV11-2,TGTGCCAGCAGCTTAGGGACTAGCGGTCAAGAGACCCAGTACTTC,CASSLGTSGQETQYF
-,TRBJ2-7,TRBD2,TRBV27,TGTGCCAGCAGTTTGAAGGGACTAGCGGGAGTGCTAACCTACGAGCAGTACTTC,CASSLKGLAGVLTYEQYF
-,TRBJ2-7,-,TRBV5-1,TGCGCCAGCAGCCCGACACACTACGAGCAGTACTTC,CASSPTHYEQYF
few,TRBJ2-5,-,TRBV9,TGTGCCAGCAGCGCGAGCAGGGGATGGGCGACCCAGTACTTC,CASSASRGWATQYF
-,TRBJ2-2,-,TRBV5-4,TGTGCCAGCAGCACACCGAACACCGGGGAGCTGTTTTTT,CASSTPNTGELFF
-,TRBJ1-3,-,TRBV27,TGTGCCAGCACCCAGGCGGGTCCTGGAAACACCATATATTTT,CASTQAGPGNTIYF
-,TRBJ2-3,-,TRBV5-4,TGTGCCAGCAGCCCCGGAGGAGTCAACACAGATACGCAGTATTTT,CASSPGGVNTDTQYF
-,TRBJ2-3,-,TRBV11-3,TGTGCCAGCAGCTTAGTGCAGGGTCTGCAGTATTTT,CASSLVQGLQYF
-,TRBJ2-5,-,TRBV2,TGTGCCAGCAGTGCCCGACGGCTTGGAGAGACCCAGTACTTC,CASSARRLGETQYF
-,TRBJ2-3,-,TRBV9,TGTGCCAGCAGCGTGGGGCAAATCCCGGATACGCAGTATTTT,CASSVGQIPDTQYF
-,TRBJ1-5,-,TRBV5-4,TGTGCCAGCAGCTTGTCGCCTTCTAGCAATCAGCCCCAGCATTTT,CASSLSPSSNQPQHF
-,TRBJ2-1,TRBD2,TRBV11-2,TGTGCCAGCAGCACCGGGACTAGCGGGGGATCCTACAATGAGCAGTTCTTC,CASSTGTSGGSYNEQFF
-,TRBJ2-1,TRBD2,TRBV5-1,TGCGCCAGCAGTTGGGCGGGAGGCTCCTACAATGAGCAGTTCTTC,CASSWAGGSYNEQFF
-,TRBJ2-5,TRBD1,TRBV4-1,TGCGCCAGCAGCCAAGCCGGGACAGGGGGGTGGGAGACCCAGTACTTC,CASSQAGTGGWETQYF
once,TRBJ2-1,TRBD1,TRBV15,TGTGCCACCAGCACTGACAGGACAGGGTGGGGTGAGCAGTTCTTC,CATSTDRTGWGEQFF
-,TRBJ1-2,-,TRBV28,TGTGCCAGCATCGGCGGGGGCGTGCCTTCCATCTATGGCTACACCTTC,CASIGGGVPSIYGYTF
-,TRBJ1-2,-,TRBV28,TGTGCCAGCAGGGCGGGGGTTGAGGGCTACACCTTC,CASRAGVEGYTF
few,TRBJ2-3,TRBD2,TRBV6-5,TGTGCCAGCAGAGCCCGCGGGGGGATAGGCGATACGCAGTATTTT,CASRARGGIGDTQYF
many,TRBJ2-7,-,TRBV28,TGTGCCAGCAGTTCTGTCCCCTTCTACGAGCAGTACTTC,CASSSVPFYEQYF
-,TRBJ2-3,-,TRBV2,TGTGCCAGCAGTGGCGCTGGGGGCCCAGATACGCAGTATTTT,CASSGAGGPDTQYF
many,TRBJ2-7,-,TRBV2,TGTGCCAGTACAGGTTCCAACGAGCAGTACTTC,CASTGSNEQYF
few,TRBJ1-1,-,TRBV9,TGTGCCAGTTCCATCCAGGAAAACACTGAAGCTTTCTTT,CASSIQENTEAFF
-,TRBJ2-3,-,TRBV5-1,TGCGCCAGCAGTATAGCGGACGGCACAGATACGCAGTATTTT,CASSIADGTDTQYF
-,TRBJ2-5,-,TRBV7-6,TGTGCCAGCAGCCTCTACGACAGCGTCCAAGAGACCCAGTACTTC,CASSLYDSVQETQYF
few,TRBJ2-2,-,TRBV10-1,TGCGCCAGCAGTGATCCTTTCGGGGAGCTGTTTTTT,CASSDPFGELFF
-,TRBJ2-7,-,TRBV15,TGTGCCACCAGCAGAACCCGGGGTCTAGCGAACAATTACGAGCAGTACTTC,CATSRTRGLANNYEQYF
-,TRBJ2-1,TRBD2,TRBV5-1,TGCGCCAGCAGCTTGGGAGCGGGGTACAATGAGCAGTTCTTC,CASSLGAGYNEQFF
once,TRBJ1-5,TRBD1,TRBV18,TGTGCCAGCTCGTTCGCTACAGGGGTAGATGGCAATCAGCCCCAGCATTTT,CASSFATGVDGNQPQHF
once,TRBJ2-1,-,TRBV9,TGTGCCAGCAGCGCCGGGGGCTCCAGCTCCTACAATGAGCAGTTCTTC,CASSAGGSSSYNEQFF
-,TRBJ2-7,TRBD2,TRBV28,TGTGCCAGCAGTTTTCCGGGACTAGCAGAGACCTACGAGCAGTACTTC,CASSFPGLAETYEQYF
-,TRBJ1-1,TRBD1,TRBV7-2,TGTGCCAGCAGCTCGCGGGCAGGGGGTACTGAAGCTTTCTTT,CASSSRAGGTEAFF
-,TRBJ2-1,TRBD2,TRBV7-2,TGTGCCAGCAGCTCCGGGACTAGCCCTTGGTTGGAGCAGTTCTTC,CASSSGTSPWLEQFF
-,TRBJ1-2,TRBD1,TRBV6-1,TGTGCCAGCAGTGAAGCTCTAGGACAGGCCTGGACTGGCTACACCTTC,CASSEALGQAWTGYTF
-,TRBJ2-7,-,TRBV7-2,TGTGCCAGCAGTCTTGCAGGAGGTAACCTTTTCTACGAGCAGTACTTC,CASSLAGGNLFYEQYF
-,TRBJ2-3,-,TRBV10-2,TGCGCCAGCAGCTGGGCCCGGGACACAGATACGCAGTATTTT,CASSWARDTDTQYF
-,TRBJ2-2,-,TRBV5-1,TGCGCCAGCAGCTTGCCGGGAGCCCAGACCACCGGGGAGCTGTTTTTT,CASSLPGAQTTGELFF
-,TRBJ2-5,TRBD2,TRBV27,TGTGCCAGCAGTCCACCGGGACTAGCGGGAGGGGGGGAGACCCAGTACTTC,CASSPPGLAGGGETQYF
few,TRBJ1-1,-,TRBV7-2,TGTGCCAGCAGCTTACAGGGAAACACTGAAGCTTTCTTT,CASSLQGNTEAFF
-,TRBJ1-5,TRBD1,TRBV5-8,TGTGCCAGCAGCTTGAGGGGGCGCCGCAATCAGCCCCAGCATTTT,CASSLRGRRNQPQHF
-,TRBJ2-3,TRBD2,TRBV29-1,TGCAGCGTTGAAGAGGGCCAAGCGGGGACGCAGTATTTT,CSVEEGQAGTQYF
-,TRBJ1-4,TRBD1,TRBV5-4,TGTGCCAGCAGCTCGGGACAGGGATATGAAAAACTGTTTTTT,CASSSGQGYEKLFF
-,TRBJ1-2,-,TRBV28,TGTGCCAGCAGCTCAGGGTCCAACTATGGCTACACCTTC,CASSSGSNYGYTF
-,TRBJ2-7,TRBD2,TRBV7-2,TGTGCCAGCAGCCTTGCTAGCGGGGTCTCCTACGAGCAGTACTTC,CASSLASGVSYEQYF
-,TRBJ2-7,-,TRBV29-1,TGCAGCGTTTTCGTGAACTCCTACGAGCAGTACTTC,CSVFVNSYEQYF